These 15 T cell receptor beta chains share one sample of origin, sequenced in a study of blood T cell repertoires in COVID-19 (dated by TCRdb to the early 2020s). Receptor libraries were prepared by the immunoSEQ multiplex PCR assay. The source is immuneACCESS, and TCRdb retained only in-frame sequences with V and J called. Part of the clones is not carried over; for the studies checked, unresolved V genes explain less than half of this, and the remainder is unexplained. Here the sample has approximately 100,000 clones; 83% occur a single time. The biggest ten clones account for 15% to 20% of the sample. Sequencing was done on a sample of peripheral blood. Receptors originate from a woman aged 55-70 years with acute or convalescent COVID-19.

V is TRBV27 and J is TRBJ1-5; D gene unclear. This CDR3 is 16 amino acids long. Germline V gives CDR1 MNHEY, CDR2 SMNVEV (reference sequence). V lost 2 bases and J 4 bases, leaving 15 bases between the germline ends. CDR3 protein: CASSLISRGGNQPQHF. The CDR3 coding sequence is TGTGCCAGCAGTTTAATTTCGCGGGGAGGTAATCAGCCCCAGCATTTT.

In its sample, this clone was seen once. This chain joins TRBV24-1 and TRBJ2-5, with TRBD1 matching 9 bases. J lost 1 base, V lost 5 bases, and 7 bases had no gene match. This CDR3 region has 16 residues. The V gene's germline CDR1 is KGHDR and CDR2 SFDVKD. The CDR3 region is CATSAGGTGLQETQYF. The CDR3 region has the DNA TGTGCCACCAGTGCCGGAGGGACAGGGCTCCAAGAGACCCAGTACTTC.

The chain has TRBV2 and TRBJ1-2; TRBD1 is a possible D gene (6 bases). This CDR3 contains 16 residues. The V gene lost 0 bases and the J gene lost 6 bases, with 17 bases spanning the gap. In germline, CDR1 is SNHLY, CDR2 FYNNEI. CDR3 loop: CASSEASLNSGDGYTF. The CDR3 coding sequence is TGTGCCAGCAGTGAAGCGAGCCTAAACTCAGGGGATGGCTACACCTTC.

In the case of this clone: A much more abundant neighbour one base away suggests this may be a read error. The chain combines TRBV11-2 with TRBJ1-5, with D possibly TRBD1 on 5 matching bases. V lost 3 bases to trimming and J lost 4 bases, with 7 bases between them. The V gene's germline CDR1 is SGHAT and CDR2 FQNNGV. The CDR3 length is 13 residues. Here the CDR3 DNA reads TGTGCCAGCAGCTTGGCAGGGAATCAGCCCCAGCATTTT. Its translation: CASSLAGNQPQHF.

For the CDR3, the DNA is TGCGCCAGCAGCCAAGATTTGGCCAGAGGGGGATATAATTCACCCCTCCACTTT. Its translation is CASSQDLARGGYNSPLHF. J is TRBJ1-6 and V is TRBV4-3, with D possibly being TRBD1 (6 bases). CDR1 LGHNA and CDR2 YSLEER come from the germline V gene. This CDR3 has 18 amino acids. V was clipped by 0 bases and J by 4 bases, with 16 bases between them.

The chain is built from TRBV28 and TRBJ2-1; 10 bases fit TRBD1. The length of the CDR3 is 15 residues. The J segment lost 7 bases and the V segment lost 5 bases, leaving 8 bases of the junction unmatched. Germline V gives CDR1 MDHEN, CDR2 SYDVKM. In nucleotides, the CDR3 is TGTGCCAGCAGTCCGCGACAGGGGGCGGTTAATGAGCAGTTCTTC. Translated, it gives CASSPRQGAVNEQFF. The full variable domain, its missing parts supplied by reference TRBV28 and TRBJ2-1, is DVKVTQSSRYLVKRTGEKVFLECVQDMDHENMFWYRQDPGLGLRLIYFSYDVKMKEKGDIPEGYSVSREKKERFSLILESASTNQTSMYLCASSPRQGAVNEQFFGPGTRLTVL.

The rearrangement joins TRBV18 to TRBJ1-5; 12 nucleotides agree with TRBD1. Germline V gene lookup returns CDR1 KGHSH and CDR2 LQKENI. The CDR3 is made up of 17 amino acids. Germline trimming cut 6 bases from V and 0 bases from J; bases unmatched to any gene: 6. CDR3 in DNA: TGTGCCAGCTCTCCCGGGACAGGGGGCCTTAGCAATCAGCCCCAGCATTTT. The encoded protein is CASSPGTGGLSNQPQHF.

The chain uses TRBV6-5 and TRBJ1-4; 7 nucleotides line up with TRBD1. J gave up 5 bases and V 2 bases, and 8 bases lay outside the gene matches. The germline V gene has CDR1 MNHEY and CDR2 SVGAGI. The length of the CDR3 is 16 residues. In DNA, the CDR3 is TGTGCCAGCAGTTACATTGGGGGACAGATCAATGAAAAACTGTTTTTT. Protein sequence: CASSYIGGQINEKLFF.

The gene calls are TRBV27 and TRBJ1-1; 9 positions agree with TRBD1. V was pared by 8 bases and J by 4 bases, with 11 bases of the junction left unmatched. CDR1 is MNHEY and CDR2 is SMNVEV in the germline V gene (reference sequence). This CDR3 contains 15 residues. In nucleotides, the CDR3 is TGTGCCAGCGGCCTCGGGACAGGGCTGCGCACTGAAGCTTTCTTT. Amino acids: CASGLGTGLRTEAFF.

CDR3 region: CASSLRPAGTNNEQFF. The CDR3 DNA reads TGTGCCAGCAGCTTACGGCCAGCGGGGACTAACAATGAGCAGTTCTTC. This sequence joins TRBV7-3 and TRBJ2-1, with 7 bases identical to TRBD2. V shed 2 bases and J 5 bases; nucleotides not matched to a gene: 9. The CDR3 has 16 amino acids. Germline CDR1 and CDR2: SGHTA and FQGTGA.

This clone ranks as hyperexpanded (1% or more). This rearrangement joins TRBV15 to TRBJ2-3, with TRBD2 matching 14 bases. J lost 4 bases, V lost 5 bases, and 8 bases had no gene match. The CDR3 sequence is 17 residues long. Germline lookup yields CDR1 LNHNV and CDR2 YYDKDF (reference sequence). CDR3 sequence (DNA): TGTGCCACCAGCCCGGGACTAGCGGGAGTCGGTGCAGATACGCAGTATTTT. It specifies CATSPGLAGVGADTQYF.

The chain combines TRBV15 with TRBJ1-5; D remains ambiguous. V dropped 8 bases and J dropped 2 bases, with 10 bases sitting between them. The CDR3 has 13 residues. The germline V gene has CDR1 LNHNV and CDR2 YYDKDF (reference sequence). Written as DNA, the CDR3 is TGTGCCACCTCTTCCTTTGGCAATCAGCCCCAGCATTTT. It is translated as CATSSFGNQPQHF.

This clone was detected a few times. J is TRBJ1-3 and V is TRBV29-1; 10 nucleotides align to TRBD1. With V trimmed by 7 bases and J by 2 bases, 5 bases remained unmatched. This CDR3 is built from 14 residues. Germline loops: CDR1 SQVTM, CDR2 ANQGSEA. CDR3 bases: TGCAGCGCCCGGACAGGGGGAACTGGAAACACCATATATTTT. Translated: CSARTGGTGNTIYF.

This chain joins TRBV28 and TRBJ1-6; D is unclear. The CDR3 length is 12 residues. Germline assignment: CDR1 MDHEN and CDR2 SYDVKM. The V end lost 6 bases, the J end lost 7 bases, and 7 bases lay between the germline ends. CDR3 bases: TGTGCCAGCAGAATTATAAATTCACCCCTCCACTTT. Its translation is CASRIINSPLHF.

This chain uses TRBV14 with TRBJ1-5; possible D gene TRBD1, 5 bases. V was pared by 1 base and J by 5 bases, with 9 bases between. Germline lookup yields CDR1 SGHDN and CDR2 FVKESK. CDR3 length equals 14 residues. The CDR3 spells CASSQAGLDQPQHF. CDR3 DNA: TGTGCCAGCAGCCAAGCAGGGCTGGATCAGCCCCAGCATTTT.